This T cell receptor beta chain appears in the sequencing data of a study of T cells after posttransplantation cyclophosphamide. Between the trimmed V and J ends, which lost 3 bases and 4 bases, there was a span of 12 bases. The CDR3 is 14 amino acids. The germline V gene encodes CDR1 SGHAT and CDR2 FQDESV (reference sequence). A marrow graft followed busulfan-fludarabine conditioning, with cyclophosphamide on days +3 and +4. Generated by immunoSEQ multiplex PCR, the TCRdb table keeps only in-frame clones and is missing some. The profile shows 1,500 to 2,000 clones, under 85% of them singletons. The clonotype was recovered from a female patient between 55 and 75 years old who received an allogeneic stem cell transplant from a related donor and was CMV-positive. The graft donor may have contributed some T cells. The rearrangement uses TRBV11-1 and TRBJ1-1; the D gene is possibly TRBD1 (5 bases). This sample comprised CD4+ T cells sorted from blood, obtained after allogeneic stem cell transplant with posttransplant cyclophosphamide. Written as DNA, the CDR3 is TGTGCCAGCAGCTTGCACATGGGGGGCACTGAAGCTTTCTTT. Its translation is CASSLHMGGTEAFF.